This record looks at one T cell receptor (beta chain) sequence and its context. Its matching antigen is unknown. This specimen comes from a study of breast tumors, draining lymph nodes, adjacent tissues. Study results and caveats: Tumors had less TCR diversity than lymph nodes, more than nontumor tissue. The data were judged consistent with most tumor T cells coming from lymph node and expanding in tumor.

TCRdb re-called the multiplex PCR reads through MiXCR, storing one row per CDR3 protein. The sample lists tens of thousands of distinct CDR3 sequences; less than 65% were seen once. Germline assignment: CDR1 SGHTA and CDR2 FQGTGA. V lost 5 bases and J lost 10; bases outside the gene matches: 9. This CDR3 is 15 amino acids long. The sequence derives from a female donor with breast cancer. Some clones in this sample may be carry-over from other donors' samples. Sequenced sample: breast tumor tissue. The chain carries TRBV7-3 and TRBJ1-6, with TRBD1 identical over 9 bases. This CDR3 is CASSPEGQGASPLHF. The DNA for the CDR3 is TGTGCCAGCAGCCCAGAGGGACAGGGAGCCTCACCCCTCCACTTT. Drawing the rest from reference TRBV7-3 and TRBJ1-6, the complete variable domain is GAGVSQTPSNKVTEKGKYVELRCDPISGHTALYWYRQSLGQGPEFLIYFQGTGAADDSGLPNDRFFAVRPEGSVSTLKIQRTERGDSAVYLCASSPEGQGASPLHFGNGTRLTVT.